These 22 T cell receptor beta chains were all obtained from the same sample, sequenced in a study of cytomegalovirus exposure and HLA in healthy donors. Method: immunoSEQ multiplex PCR; TCRdb's copy keeps in-frame clones and lacks some. Of almost 75,000 clones listed, around four fifths are singletons. The sequencing input was PBMCs. The receptors stem from a man younger than 40 in good health and CMV-seronegative.

This clone occurred a few times. The chain links TRBV30 to TRBJ1-1; D might be TRBD1 (6 bases). Germline lookup yields CDR1 GTSNPN and CDR2 SVGIG (reference sequence). The CDR3 has 14 residues. The V end was cut by 0 bases, the J end by 11 bases, with 19 bases between. For the CDR3, the DNA is TGTGCCTGGAGTGTAGGCCCAAACAGGGAGCCTGCTTTCTTT. It is translated as CAWSVGPNREPAFF.

In DNA, the CDR3 is TGCGCCAGCAGCCCAAACCCCCCGCTTCCCGGTGAGCAGTTCTTC. Translation: CASSPNPPLPGEQFF. The chain joins TRBV4-1 to TRBJ2-1, with D unclear. V lost 4 bases and J 9 bases, leaving 19 bases between the germline ends. This CDR3 is built from 15 residues. In germline, CDR1 is MGHRA, CDR2 YSYEKL.

The chain combines TRBV11-3 with TRBJ2-3; tentative D call: TRBD2 (5 bases). V lost 1 base to trimming and J lost 0 bases, with 14 bases between them. CDR3 length: 17 residues. Germline-derived CDR1 and CDR2 are SGHNT and YENEEA. In nucleotides, the CDR3 is TGTGCCAGCAGCTTAGGTGTAGGACTGGCGAGCACAGATACGCAGTATTTT. As protein: CASSLGVGLASTDTQYF.

This chain links TRBV11-1 with TRBJ2-1; TRBD2 agrees at 7 bases. The CDR3 consists of 19 residues. Germline assignment: CDR1 SGHAT and CDR2 FQDESV (reference sequence). V was clipped by 2 bases and J by 0 bases; unmatched bases: 13. CDR3 in amino acids: CASSLFGGWGGRSYNEQFF. CDR3 sequence (DNA): TGTGCCAGCAGCTTATTCGGTGGTTGGGGGGGACGCTCCTACAATGAGCAGTTCTTC. The entire variable domain, with the rest obtained from reference TRBV11-1 and TRBJ2-1, is as follows: EAEVAQSPRYKITEKSQAVAFWCDPISGHATLYWYRQILGQGPELLVQFQDESVVDDSQLPKDRFSAERLKGVDSTLKIQPAELGDSAMYLCASSLFGGWGGRSYNEQFFGPGTRLTVL.

The chain employs TRBV2 and TRBJ2-4, with D unresolved. Trimming cost V 7 bases and J 2 bases, with 9 bases left between them. Germline CDR1 is SNHLY and CDR2 is FYNNEI. The CDR3 loop spans 13 amino acids. CDR3 residues: CASTESTKNIQYF. CDR3 DNA sequence: TGTGCCAGCACTGAGTCCACCAAAAACATTCAGTACTTC.

The V call is TRBV4-1, the J call TRBJ2-6; 9 nucleotides line up with TRBD1. The ends lost 3 bases at V and 1 base at J; junction bases unmatched: 4. Germline V lookup: CDR1 MGHRA, CDR2 YSYEKL. The CDR3 consists of 17 residues. The CDR3 is CASSHDRGMSGANVLTF. DNA for the CDR3: TGCGCCAGCAGCCACGACAGGGGGATGTCTGGGGCCAACGTCCTGACTTTC.

V and J are TRBV4-3 and TRBJ2-3; possibly TRBD2 for D (6 bases). CDR3 length: 17 amino acids. The germline V gene has CDR1 LGHNA and CDR2 YSLEER. Trimming pared 0 bases from V and 8 bases from J, leaving 21 bases between. This CDR3 is CASSQDLRGIAPGTQYF. DNA for the CDR3: TGCGCCAGCAGCCAAGATCTTCGGGGGATAGCACCCGGTACGCAGTATTTT.

The sample holds a few counts of this clone. The chain uses TRBV7-2 and TRBJ2-5, with D possibly matching TRBD2 (7 bases). In germline, CDR1 is SGHTA, CDR2 FQGNSA. CDR3 size: 15 residues. Trimming pared 6 bases from V and 5 bases from J, leaving 19 bases between. This chain's CDR3 is CASRLRGGKGETQYF. DNA for the CDR3: TGTGCCAGCAGACTTAGGGGGGGGAAGGGCGAGACCCAGTACTTC.

A word on this clone: At one end, the junction sequence differs from germline, possibly due to a read error. The chain joins TRBV10-3 to TRBJ2-5, with 7 bases matching TRBD1. The CDR3 runs to 14 residues. The germline V gene encodes CDR1 ENHRY and CDR2 SYGVKD. DNA for the CDR3: TGTGCCATCAGTGATTACGACAGGGACCACGCCCAAAACTTC. Translated, it gives CAISDYDRDHAQNF.

V gene TRBV7-9 combines with J gene TRBJ1-1, with D perhaps TRBD1 (5 bases). CDR1 and CDR2 (germline): SEHNR, FQNEAQ (reference sequence). The CDR3 consists of 15 residues. V dropped 8 bases and J dropped 1 base, with 17 bases sitting between them. CDR3 sequence: CASSLKGKPNTEAFF. CDR3 nucleotide sequence: TGTGCCAGCTCACTGAAGGGGAAGCCGAACACTGAAGCTTTCTTT.

J is TRBJ1-1 and V is TRBV5-4; D is uncertain. Trimming removed 4 bases at V and 0 bases at J, with 13 bases between. The CDR3 runs 15 residues. Germline V gene sequence: CDR1 SGHNT, CDR2 YYREEE (reference sequence). CDR3 nucleotides: TGTGCCAGCAGCCCAAATGGAGGACTGAACACTGAAGCTTTCTTT. Translating gives CASSPNGGLNTEAFF. Full variable domain (rest looked up from reference TRBV5-4 and TRBJ1-1): ETGVTQSPTHLIKTRGQQVTLRCSSQSGHNTVSWYQQALGQGPQFIFQYYREEENGRGNFPPRFSGLQFPNYSSELNVNALELDDSALYLCASSPNGGLNTEAFFGQGTRLTVV.

The chain couples TRBV2 to TRBJ2-3; 7 bases align to TRBD2. CDR3 size: 17 residues. CDR1 is SNHLY, CDR2 FYNNEI, per germline. V shed 2 bases, J shed 1 base, and the junction held 9 bases outside the gene matches. The CDR3 bases are TGTGCCAGCAGTGAATGGGGGAGGGGTGTTGGCACAGATACGCAGTATTTT. Its protein product is CASSEWGRGVGTDTQYF.

The chain is built from TRBV4-1 and TRBJ2-2, with 7 bases matching TRBD1. CDR3 size: 17 residues. The V gene end was trimmed by 4 bases and the J gene end by 1 base; junction bases not matched to a gene: 9. Germline CDR1 and CDR2: MGHRA and YSYEKL. The CDR3: CASSRRPGQMNTGELFF. CDR3 DNA sequence: TGCGCCAGCAGCCGCCGACCGGGACAGATGAACACCGGGGAGCTGTTTTTT.

The chain is built from TRBV5-1 and TRBJ2-2; TRBD1 agrees at 8 bases. Germline values: CDR1 SGHRS, CDR2 YFSETQ. The junction had 8 bases not matched to a gene; V was cut back by 3 bases and J by 4 bases. The CDR3 sequence is 16 residues long. DNA of the CDR3: TGCGCCAGCAGCTCGCTCGGACAGGGTGGCACCGGGGAGCTGTTTTTT. It specifies CASSSLGQGGTGELFF.

The rearrangement joins TRBV7-9 to TRBJ2-3; 7 nucleotides align to TRBD1. From germline, CDR1 is SEHNR and CDR2 FQNEAQ (reference sequence). The trim removed 4 bases at V and 2 bases at J, leaving 9 bases unmatched. The CDR3 runs 16 residues. The CDR3 region has the DNA TGTGCCAGCAGCTCCCTACAGGGACAGTCCACAGATACGCAGTATTTT. Translation gives CASSSLQGQSTDTQYF.

This chain links TRBV27 with TRBJ2-7; 8 nucleotides align to TRBD1. V trimming: 5 bases; J trimming: 0 bases; junction bases outside the gene matches: 6. From germline, CDR1 is MNHEY and CDR2 SMNVEV (reference sequence). CDR3 length: 15 amino acids. CDR3 sequence reads: CASSVGQGGSYEQYF. The CDR3 bases are TGTGCCAGCAGTGTAGGACAGGGAGGCTCCTACGAGCAGTACTTC.

This clone was seen only a few times. The chain has TRBV7-8 and TRBJ2-7; D gene uncertain. V was clipped by 4 bases and J by 6 bases, with 16 bases between them. There are 14 residues in the CDR3. Germline V gene lookup returns CDR1 SGHVS and CDR2 FQNEAQ. DNA for the CDR3: TGTGCCAGCAGCTCAAGTGGTTGGCCGAGCGAGCAGTACGTC. It is translated as CASSSSGWPSEQYV.

DNA of the CDR3: TGTGCCAGCAGCTTGAGGGGGCGCAGGACTGAAGCTTTCTTT. As protein: CASSLRGRRTEAFF. V gene TRBV5-6 combines with J gene TRBJ1-1; 7 nucleotides match TRBD1. Trimming removed 1 base from V and 5 bases from J; junction bases left unmatched: 5. The CDR3 consists of 14 residues. CDR1 and CDR2 (germline): SGHDT, YYEEEE.

This chain uses TRBV6-6 with TRBJ2-1; 8 bases agree with TRBD2. This CDR3 has 16 residues. Germline lookup yields CDR1 MNHNY and CDR2 SVGAGI (reference sequence). J gave up 2 bases and V 4 bases, and 7 bases lay outside the gene matches. The CDR3 nucleotides read TGTGCCAGCAGTTTGCGGGGGGCCGCGACCTACAATGAGCAGTTCTTC. Amino acid sequence: CASSLRGAATYNEQFF.

V gene TRBV9 combines with J gene TRBJ2-1; 9 nucleotides match TRBD1. J lost 8 bases, V lost 3 bases, and 9 bases had no gene match. The V gene's germline CDR1 is SGDLS and CDR2 YYNGEE. The CDR3 runs to 15 residues. The CDR3 DNA sequence: TGTGCCAGCAGCGGTGGACAGGGGTACGGGTATGAGCAGTTCTTC. This codes for CASSGGQGYGYEQFF.

This chain links TRBV7-9 with TRBJ2-5; D uncertain. The CDR3 length is 13 residues. CDR1 and CDR2 from the germline V gene are SEHNR and FQNEAQ (reference sequence). V lost 5 bases, J lost 4 bases, and 11 bases lay in between. The CDR3 is CASSPYAPETQYF. In DNA, the CDR3 is TGTGCCAGCAGCCCCTATGCCCCAGAGACCCAGTACTTC.

A few counts support this clone. The rearrangement links TRBV7-8 to TRBJ1-1; D call uncertain. The V gene's germline CDR1 is SGHVS and CDR2 FQNEAQ. Trimming removed 5 bases at V and 0 bases at J, with 16 bases between. This CDR3 is 16 amino acids long. DNA of the CDR3: TGTGCCAGCAGCCGACATATAACAGTTATGAACACTGAAGCTTTCTTT. This sequence encodes CASSRHITVMNTEAFF.